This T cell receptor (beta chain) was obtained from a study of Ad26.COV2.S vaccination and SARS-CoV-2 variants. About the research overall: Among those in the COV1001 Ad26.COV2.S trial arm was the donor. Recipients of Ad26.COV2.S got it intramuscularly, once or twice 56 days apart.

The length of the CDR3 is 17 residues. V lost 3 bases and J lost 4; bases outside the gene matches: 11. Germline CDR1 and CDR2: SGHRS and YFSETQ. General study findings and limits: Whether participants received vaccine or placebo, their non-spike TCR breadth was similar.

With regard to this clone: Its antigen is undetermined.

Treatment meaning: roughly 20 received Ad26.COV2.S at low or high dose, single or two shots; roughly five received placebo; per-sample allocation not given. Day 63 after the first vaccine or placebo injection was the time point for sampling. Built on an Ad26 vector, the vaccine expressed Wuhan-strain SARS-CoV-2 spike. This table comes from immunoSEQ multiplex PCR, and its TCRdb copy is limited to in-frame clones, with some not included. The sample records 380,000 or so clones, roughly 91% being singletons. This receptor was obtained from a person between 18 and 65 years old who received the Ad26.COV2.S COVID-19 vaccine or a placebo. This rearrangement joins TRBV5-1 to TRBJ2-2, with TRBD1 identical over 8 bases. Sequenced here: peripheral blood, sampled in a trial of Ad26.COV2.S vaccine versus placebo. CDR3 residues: CASSSRATGAATGELFF. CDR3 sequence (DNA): TGCGCCAGCAGCTCGAGAGCGACAGGGGCGGCCACCGGGGAGCTGTTTTTT.